This is a list of T cell receptor beta chains from one sample in a study of cytomegalovirus exposure and HLA in healthy donors. Sequencing used immunoSEQ multiplex PCR; TCRdb keeps in-frame clones, though not all of them. The table shows around 190,000 clones, with around 84% occurring only once. The sequencing sample was made of PBMCs. The receptors originated from a girl under 10 years old in good health and CMV-seropositive. Each CDR3 is given with its conserved first and last residue. Each record gives: V gene, J gene, D gene, clone size, CDR3 protein, CDR3 DNA. The D gene is left open where the match is weak. The size entry is marked missing in some rows and otherwise reads once, few, many or a size class.

V: TRBV30; J: TRBJ2-1; D: .; size: once; CDR3: CAWSVRGHEQFF; DNA: TGTGCCTGGAGTGTCAGGGGACATGAGCAGTTCTTC
V: TRBV5-6; J: TRBJ1-2; D: TRBD1; size: .; CDR3: CASSLWDRALYGYTF; DNA: TGTGCCAGCAGCTTATGGGACAGGGCTCTCTATGGCTACACCTTC
V: TRBV5-1; J: TRBJ2-3; D: TRBD2; size: .; CDR3: CASSSGLVTDTQYF; DNA: TGCGCCAGCAGCTCCGGACTAGTCACAGATACGCAGTATTTT
V: TRBV13; J: TRBJ2-2; D: .; size: .; CDR3: CASSLANTGELFF; DNA: TGTGCCAGCAGCTTAGCAAACACCGGGGAGCTGTTTTTT
V: TRBV7-6; J: TRBJ2-1; D: .; size: .; CDR3: CASSLLLQGLNEQFF; DNA: TGTGCCAGCAGCTTATTACTACAAGGTTTAAATGAGCAGTTCTTC
V: TRBV28; J: TRBJ1-2; D: TRBD1; size: .; CDR3: CASGTPGGWYGYTF; DNA: TGTGCCAGCGGAACCCCAGGGGGTTGGTATGGCTACACCTTC
V: TRBV18; J: TRBJ1-2; D: TRBD1; size: .; CDR3: CASSSQGTYGYTF; DNA: TGTGCCAGCTCGTCACAGGGGACCTATGGCTACACCTTC
V: TRBV4-2; J: TRBJ2-7; D: TRBD2; size: .; CDR3: CASSQATSGSYEQYF; DNA: TGTGCCAGCAGCCAAGCGACTAGCGGGAGTTACGAGCAGTACTTC
V: TRBV12-2; J: TRBJ1-2; D: .; size: .; CDR3: CASRFIRGVEYGYTF; DNA: TGTGCAAGTCGCTTTATCAGGGGAGTAGAGTATGGCTACACCTTC
V: TRBV5-1; J: TRBJ2-3; D: .; size: .; CDR3: CASSLIGMTSTDTQYF; DNA: TGCGCCAGCAGCTTGATAGGAATGACTAGCACAGATACGCAGTATTTT
V: TRBV18; J: TRBJ2-3; D: TRBD2; size: .; CDR3: CASSPIQRGYPTDTQYF; DNA: TGTGCCAGCTCACCTATCCAGCGGGGGTATCCCACAGATACGCAGTATTTT
V: TRBV5-1; J: TRBJ2-5; D: TRBD2; size: .; CDR3: CASSRMGAGGSYQETQYF; DNA: TGCGCCAGCAGCAGAATGGGAGCGGGAGGCTCGTACCAAGAGACCCAGTACTTC
V: TRBV10-3; J: TRBJ2-6; D: .; size: few; CDR3: CAISERRGSGANVLTF; DNA: TGTGCCATCAGTGAGCGAAGGGGGTCTGGGGCCAACGTCCTGACTTTC
V: TRBV6-5; J: TRBJ2-7; D: TRBD1; size: .; CDR3: CASSPARGLYEQYF; DNA: TGTGCCAGCAGTCCCGCGAGGGGGCTCTACGAGCAGTACTTC
V: TRBV7-9; J: TRBJ1-1; D: .; size: .; CDR3: CASSFHAENTEAFF; DNA: TGTGCCAGCAGCTTCCACGCGGAGAACACTGAAGCTTTCTTT
V: TRBV4-1; J: TRBJ2-1; D: .; size: .; CDR3: CASSQDRVYEQFF; DNA: TGCGCCAGCAGCCAAGATAGAGTTTATGAGCAGTTCTTC
V: TRBV2; J: TRBJ2-1; D: .; size: .; CDR3: CASSEAAYTIYNEQFF; DNA: TGTGCCAGCAGTGAGGCGGCATATACGATCTACAATGAGCAGTTCTTC
V: TRBV13; J: TRBJ2-1; D: .; size: few; CDR3: CASSSEETRSFNEQFF; DNA: TGTGCCAGCAGCTCTGAAGAGACTAGGAGTTTTAATGAGCAGTTCTTC
V: TRBV2; J: TRBJ2-1; D: TRBD2; size: .; CDR3: CASTPLTSGYNEQFF; DNA: TGTGCCAGCACTCCTCTCACTAGCGGCTACAATGAGCAGTTCTTC
V: TRBV10-3; J: TRBJ2-7; D: .; size: .; CDR3: CAISESNSEISYEQYF; DNA: TGTGCCATCAGTGAGTCGAATTCGGAGATCTCCTACGAGCAGTACTTC
V: TRBV19; J: TRBJ2-5; D: .; size: .; CDR3: CASSTSGGWGETQYF; DNA: TGTGCCAGTAGTACTTCGGGGGGCTGGGGAGAGACCCAGTACTTC
V: TRBV4-1; J: TRBJ1-1; D: TRBD1; size: .; CDR3: CASSQDTVRWTGGLGTEAFF; DNA: TGCGCCAGCAGCCAAGACACGGTACGCTGGACAGGGGGTCTGGGCACTGAAGCTTTCTTT
V: TRBV27; J: TRBJ2-1; D: .; size: .; CDR3: CASSPLDSNNEQFF; DNA: TGTGCCAGCAGTCCATTGGACAGTAACAATGAGCAGTTCTTC
V: TRBV30; J: TRBJ1-2; D: .; size: .; CDR3: CAWSVRSDNGYTF; DNA: TGTGCCTGGAGTGTACGGTCCGATAATGGCTACACCTTC
V: TRBV6-1; J: TRBJ1-3; D: .; size: .; CDR3: CASSEPSAGYSGNTIYF; DNA: TGTGCCAGCAGTGAACCTAGTGCGGGATACTCTGGAAACACCATATATTTT
V: TRBV28; J: TRBJ1-2; D: .; size: .; CDR3: CASTPGLGANYGYTF; DNA: TGTGCCAGTACACCCGGGTTGGGAGCTAACTATGGCTACACCTTC
V: TRBV9; J: TRBJ1-1; D: .; size: .; CDR3: CASSVVPGLNTEAFF; DNA: TGTGCCAGCAGCGTAGTCCCGGGATTAAACACTGAAGCTTTCTTT
V: TRBV5-4; J: TRBJ2-7; D: .; size: once; CDR3: CASSFGGEHEQYF; DNA: TGTGCCAGCAGCTTCGGAGGGGAACACGAGCAGTACTTC
V: TRBV27; J: TRBJ2-3; D: .; size: .; CDR3: CASSLIRADTQYF; DNA: TGTGCCAGCAGTTTAATCCGCGCGGATACGCAGTATTTT
V: TRBV18; J: TRBJ2-6; D: .; size: .; CDR3: CASSPTPDSDSGANVLTF; DNA: TGTGCCAGCTCACCAACCCCGGACTCCGACTCTGGGGCCAACGTCCTGACTTTC
V: TRBV5-6; J: TRBJ2-4; D: TRBD1; size: few; CDR3: CASSNRDRLLDIQYF; DNA: TGTGCCAGCAGCAACCGGGACAGACTTCTGGACATTCAGTACTTC
V: TRBV30; J: TRBJ1-2; D: .; size: .; CDR3: CAWSVQPRYGYTF; DNA: TGTGCCTGGAGTGTACAGCCCAGATATGGCTACACCTTC
V: TRBV29-1; J: TRBJ2-3; D: TRBD2; size: .; CDR3: CSVEAAGLAGGHTDTQYF; DNA: TGCAGCGTTGAAGCGGCAGGACTAGCGGGAGGCCACACAGATACGCAGTATTTT
V: TRBV15; J: TRBJ1-2; D: TRBD1; size: .; CDR3: CATSRDSGGSGYTF; DNA: TGTGCCACCAGCAGAGATTCAGGGGGTAGTGGCTACACCTTC
V: TRBV28; J: TRBJ1-2; D: TRBD1; size: .; CDR3: CASSSQGFGTNYGYTF; DNA: TGTGCCAGCAGTTCACAGGGGTTTGGTACTAACTATGGCTACACCTTC
V: TRBV7-2; J: TRBJ2-1; D: TRBD2; size: .; CDR3: CASSSYPRTSDNEQFF; DNA: TGTGCCAGCAGCTCCTATCCTAGGACTAGCGACAATGAGCAGTTCTTC